This TCR beta chain is from a study of T cells in Graves' hyperthyroidism and ophthalmopathy. Study-level results: Most expanded thyroid clonotypes above 0.001 also appeared in blood.

The germline V gene encodes CDR1 SNHLY and CDR2 FYNNEI. This CDR3 has 12 amino acids. V dropped 11 bases and J dropped 5 bases, with 15 bases sitting between them. Amplification of TCR beta CDR3 regions used RNA as the template. A first-round RT-PCR of the TCR CDR3 used the HTBI primer set. Using its own MiXCR run on the multiplex PCR reads, TCRdb lists one record per CDR3 protein. The profile shows around 690,000 distinct CDR3 sequences, around 20% of them singletons. Any patient presenting with uncontrolled infection, other autoimmune disease, pregnancy or lactation was left out. On this clonotype: Its antigen is still unknown.

Sequenced input: blood. The clonotype was recovered from a man aged 25-45 years with Graves' ophthalmopathy. The chain carries TRBV2 and TRBJ1-1; tentatively, D is TRBD1 (5 bases). This CDR3 is CAGRWGGTEAFF. CDR3 DNA: TGTGCCGGGCGCTGGGGGGGTACTGAAGCTTTCTTT.